The 15 T cell receptor beta chains reported below all come from one sample, sequenced in a study of T cells in Graves' hyperthyroidism and ophthalmopathy. RNA transcripts were the template for amplifying TCR beta CDR3 regions. Researchers ran a first-round RT-PCR on the TCR CDR3 using the HTBI primer set. Each CDR3 protein gets one entry after TCRdb re-called the multiplex PCR reads with MiXCR. The data hold over 200,000 distinct CDR3 sequences, with around 20% observed a single time. Input material: blood. The source is a man in his forties with Graves' hyperthyroidism.

This clonotype was seen repeatedly, ten times or more. The chain couples TRBV18 to TRBJ2-7; 9 nucleotides align to TRBD2. Trimming took 5 bases from V and 7 from J; bases not matched to a gene: 9. This CDR3 contains 14 residues. CDR1 is KGHSH and CDR2 is LQKENI in the germline V gene. The CDR3 DNA sequence: TGTGCCAGCTCAGCCGGACAGCTAGCGGGGGAGCAGTACTTC. Its protein is CASSAGQLAGEQYF.

The sample holds a few counts of this clonotype. The J gene is TRBJ2-1, the V gene TRBV20-1, with TRBD1 matching over 9 bases. Per germline, CDR1 DFQATT and CDR2 SNEGSKA (reference sequence). J lost 8 bases, V lost 1 base, and 12 bases had no gene match. The CDR3 spans 16 residues. The CDR3: CSARAFNRGRFDEQFF. DNA of the CDR3: TGCAGTGCTAGAGCATTTAACAGGGGGCGTTTCGATGAGCAGTTCTTC.

This clonotype showed up many times. V and J are TRBV3-1 and TRBJ2-3; D gene unclear. The CDR3 covers 15 residues. V shed 0 bases and J shed 2 bases, with 9 bases lying between them. CDR1 is LGHDT, CDR2 YNNKEL, per germline (reference sequence). The CDR3 nucleotides read TGTGCCAGCAGCCAAGATCTTGACCCCACAGATACGCAGTATTTT. Translated: CASSQDLDPTDTQYF.

This clonotype was picked up many times. This sequence joins TRBV5-1 and TRBJ2-4; 8 positions agree with TRBD1. This CDR3 is built from 14 residues. J gave up 5 bases and V 4 bases, and 5 bases lay outside the gene matches. Looked up from germline, CDR1 is SGHRS and CDR2 is YFSETQ. The CDR3: CASSQQGGQNIQYF. CDR3 sequence (DNA): TGCGCCAGCAGCCAACAGGGGGGACAAAACATTCAGTACTTC.

This clonotype appeared many times. This rearrangement joins TRBV18 to TRBJ1-1; TRBD1 agrees at 9 bases. Germline assignment: CDR1 KGHSH and CDR2 LQKENI. The CDR3 is made up of 14 amino acids. V shed 6 bases and J 4 bases; nucleotides not matched to a gene: 6. In nucleotides, the CDR3 is TGTGCCAGCTCGGGACAGGGTGTGGGCACTGAAGCTTTCTTT. Its translation is CASSGQGVGTEAFF.

This clonotype showed up just a few times. Relative to the germline gene, one junction end is altered; a read error may explain this. V gene TRBV20-1 combines with J gene TRBJ1-5; D is ambiguous. The germline CDR1 and CDR2 sequences are DFQATT and SNEGSKA (reference sequence). CDR3 length equals 12 residues. The CDR3 here is CSAITGNQLQHF. The CDR3 DNA reads as TGCAGTGCTATTACCGGTAATCAGCTCCAGCATTTT.

The table lists this clonotype with a few counts. V and J are TRBV7-3 and TRBJ2-2; 7 nucleotides match TRBD1. Trimming at V came to 1 base and at J to 8 bases, leaving 7 bases not matched to a gene. CDR1 SGHTA and CDR2 FQGTGA come from the germline V gene. The CDR3 is 15 amino acids. DNA for the CDR3: TGTGCCAGCAGCTTAAGGGACAGACCCAATGGGGAGCTGTTTTTT. Protein product: CASSLRDRPNGELFF.

This clonotype was observed many times. J is TRBJ2-2 and V is TRBV7-6; 7 nucleotides match TRBD1. Trimming took 5 bases from V and 3 from J; bases not matched to a gene: 12. CDR1 is SGHVS and CDR2 is FNYEAQ in the germline V gene. This CDR3 contains 17 residues. CDR3 nucleotide sequence: TGTGCCAGCAGCCCAGACAGGGCCCTAGGGGACACCGGGGAGCTGTTTTTT. This sequence encodes CASSPDRALGDTGELFF.

This clonotype was seen more than once but under ten times. The chain combines TRBV9 with TRBJ2-1; 8 positions agree with TRBD2. From germline, CDR1 is SGDLS and CDR2 YYNGEE. J lost 6 bases, V lost 0 bases, and 5 bases had no gene match. The CDR3 has 15 amino acids. The CDR3 nucleotides are TGTGCCAGCAGCGTAGGCGGGGGGCGAGGCAATGAGCAGTTCTTC. Translating it yields CASSVGGGRGNEQFF.

In its sample, this clonotype was seen many times. The chain uses TRBV5-1 and TRBJ2-2; D is perhaps TRBD2 (5 bases). The CDR3 totals 15 residues. Trimming cost V 1 base and J 7 bases, with 14 bases left between them. Germline assignment: CDR1 SGHRS and CDR2 YFSETQ. The CDR3 coding sequence is TGCGCCAGCAGCTTGCCGCCGGGGTATGACGGGGAGCTGTTTTTT. It translates to CASSLPPGYDGELFF.

Many counts were recorded for this clonotype. The chain joins TRBV11-2 to TRBJ1-3; D gene unclear. The V gene lost 4 bases and the J gene lost 0 bases, with 10 bases spanning the gap. The CDR3 has 15 amino acids. Germline assignment: CDR1 SGHAT and CDR2 FQNNGV. The CDR3 DNA follows: TGTGCCAGCAGCTATGGGTCGTTCTCTGGAAACACCATATATTTT. Protein sequence: CASSYGSFSGNTIYF.

This clonotype was seen many times. The chain employs TRBV15 and TRBJ1-4; D is unresolved. Trimming took off 1 base at V and 7 bases at J, with 16 bases between the two ends. Per germline, CDR1 LNHNV and CDR2 YYDKDF (reference sequence). The CDR3 runs 16 residues. The CDR3 DNA follows: TGTGCCACCAGCAGAGGGGATGTGGAAGGTCTTGAAAAACTGTTTTTT. Residues: CATSRGDVEGLEKLFF. Based on the CDR3 plus reference TRBV15 and TRBJ1-4, the full variable domain is DAMVIQNPRYQVTQFGKPVTLSCSQTLNHNVMYWYQQKSSQAPKLLFHYYDKDFNNEADTPDNFQSRRPNTSFCFLDIRSPGLGDTAMYLCATSRGDVEGLEKLFFGSGTQLSVL.

This chain uses TRBV29-1 with TRBJ2-2; D possibly matches TRBD1 or TRBD2 (5 bases each). Trimming removed 6 bases at V and 8 bases at J, with 16 bases between. The length of the CDR3 is 13 residues. Germline V gene data show CDR1 as SQVTM and CDR2 as ANQGSEA. The CDR3 nucleotides are TGCAGCGTCCCGGCCGGGGCCGGGGGGGAGCTGTTTTTT. Protein: CSVPAGAGGELFF.

This clonotype was recorded only once. The chain employs TRBV2 and TRBJ1-2; perhaps TRBD1 as D (6 bases). Trimming shortened V by 6 bases and J by 7 bases, and 15 bases separated the two germline ends. The CDR3 is made up of 13 amino acids. Germline values: CDR1 SNHLY, CDR2 FYNNEI. CDR3 sequence (DNA): TGTGCCAGCAGCCTACAGGGAACTAGTGGCTACACCTTC. Its translation is CASSLQGTSGYTF.

This clonotype was counted ten times or more. The CDR3 protein is CASSLGSRGQGSAGYTF. The CDR3 nucleotides read TGTGCCAGCAGCTTAGGCAGTAGGGGACAGGGTTCAGCGGGCTACACCTTC. This chain links TRBV7-2 with TRBJ1-2; TRBD1 agrees at 9 bases. The CDR3 extends over 17 amino acids. Per the germline V gene, CDR1 is SGHTA and CDR2 is FQGNSA. The trim removed 1 base at V and 8 bases at J, leaving 14 bases unmatched.